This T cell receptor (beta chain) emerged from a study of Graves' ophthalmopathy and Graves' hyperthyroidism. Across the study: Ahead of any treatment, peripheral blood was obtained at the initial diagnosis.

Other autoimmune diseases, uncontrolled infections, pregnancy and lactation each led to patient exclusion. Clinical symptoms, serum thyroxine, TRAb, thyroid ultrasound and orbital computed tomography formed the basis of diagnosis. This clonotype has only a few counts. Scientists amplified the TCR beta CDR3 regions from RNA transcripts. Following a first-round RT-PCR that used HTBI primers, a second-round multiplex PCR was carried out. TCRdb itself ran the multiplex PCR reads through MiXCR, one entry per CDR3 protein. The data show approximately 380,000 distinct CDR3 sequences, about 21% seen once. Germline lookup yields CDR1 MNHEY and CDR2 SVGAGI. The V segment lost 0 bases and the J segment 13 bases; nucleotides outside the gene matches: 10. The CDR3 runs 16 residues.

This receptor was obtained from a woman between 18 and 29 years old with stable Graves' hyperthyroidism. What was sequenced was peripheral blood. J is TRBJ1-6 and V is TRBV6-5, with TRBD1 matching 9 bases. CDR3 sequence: CASSYSTRTGVTPLHF. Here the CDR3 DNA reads TGTGCCAGCAGTTACTCGACCAGGACAGGGGTCACGCCCCTCCACTTT.